This T cell receptor (beta chain) was recovered during a study of graft-versus-host responses after intestinal transplantation listed by TCRdb under 2021. As for the study more broadly: The transplants that recipients got were multivisceral, liver-intestinal, or isolated intestinal. All recipients received anti-thymocyte globulin induction followed by maintenance tacrolimus and steroids for about three years. Graft-versus-host and host-versus-graft alloreactive T cell clones were tracked in the graft, circulation and bone marrow after intestinal transplantation using bulk TCR-beta CDR3 sequencing. To identify alloreactive clones, pre-transplant mixed lymphocyte reaction products were sequenced and compared with unstimulated pre-transplant donor and recipient T cells. The cohort enrolled some 23 intestinal transplant recipients including one retransplant, and a few patients lacking pretransplant specimens were excluded. Donor T cell macrochimerism was defined as a peak of at least 4% donor T cells among recipient peripheral blood mononuclear cells. Rather than being sequenced by the commercial service, samples from a few later patients were sequenced in-house on an Illumina MiSeq and processed with MiXCR. What the research found in general, with its limitations: Early after transplant, declines in HvG clones were associated with peak levels of circulating GvH clones. The conclusions were limited by the relatively low number and heterogeneity of the intestinal transplant patients. Patients with donor T cell macrochimerism had high GvH to HvG T cell clonal ratios in their allografts. GvH clones were found in recipient bone marrow, and some of the GvH clones appeared earlier in ileal mucosa or blood, which is consistent with an intestinal mucosal origin.

To prepare the library, the immunoSEQ multiplex PCR assay was applied. For most patients, high-throughput TCR-beta CDR3 sequencing of genomic DNA was performed by Adaptive Biotechnologies. The authors' pipeline ran thus. Adaptive's ImmunoSEQ software supplied the TCR sequencing data for around 19 patients, while MiXCR and VDJtools were used to process a few other patients. CDR3 nucleotide sequences shared between donor and recipient were removed because their origin could not be assigned. At least 2-fold expansion over unstimulated cells and a minimum CFSE-low frequency of 0.002% (template counts) or 0.001% (read counts) were required for clones to be classified as alloreactive. Clones detected in sequenced pre-transplant spleen, lymph node, or MLR CFSE-low populations of the donor or recipient were defined as mappable. Cumulative frequency of alloreactive clones was calculated as a percentage of all sequences weighted by copy number. Here the immuneACCESS table is served through TCRdb, limited to in-frame sequences with V and J called. Missing clones are a known gap in these copies; in checked studies unresolved V genes cover under half, and the rest lacks a known reason. V, J and clone size derive from that table, while D and trimming were established from the DNA sequence. The sample records about 97,000 clones, 75% to 95% of which are singletons. The ten largest make up roughly a sixth of the sample.

Blood samples were collected up to 4 times in the first month after transplant and then at least monthly when available. CDR1 and CDR2, looked up from the germline V gene, are MGHRA and YSYEKL. Reading from cysteine to phenylalanine, the CDR3 counts 13 amino acids. Kept here is only the CDR3 DNA, which spans 39 bases and is read in frame from base 1. Relative to germline, V is 3 bases shorter and J is 2 bases shorter, with 8 bases between their ends. With regard to this clone: Its target antigen remains unknown. Base quality data are lacking; no much larger clone is found one base away.

Sequencing used PBMCs, obtained approximately 470 days after intestinal transplant. The chain joins TRBV4-1 to TRBJ2-7; TRBD1 is possibly the D segment (5 matching bases). The origin of this receptor is a human patient who received an intestinal transplant, so some T cells may come from the graft donor. The sequenced DNA: TGCGCCAGCAGCCAGACAGCACCCTACGAGCAGTACTTC. Its protein is CASSQTAPYEQYF.